This entry is about one T cell receptor (beta chain). Its antigen is currently unknown. Quantitative 5'-RACE was performed with molecular barcodes, and it yielded the TCR beta libraries. TCRdb re-called the 5' RACE reads through MiXCR, storing one row per CDR3 protein. The sample has 350,000 to 550,000 distinct CDR3 sequences; 25% to 30% are singletons. The data originate from a study of CD8 T cells in ankylosing spondylitis. Germline CDR1 and CDR2: SEHNR and FQNEAQ (reference sequence). The CDR3 contains 16 residues. The V segment lost 5 bases and the J segment 2 bases; nucleotides outside the gene matches: 5. Whole-study results and caveats: In peripheral blood, disease-linked CD8+ clones occurred at relatively low frequencies. According to the report, clones linked to the disease were significantly enriched in matched synovial fluid samples taken from ankylosing spondylitis patients. It appeared that ankylosing spondylitis blood was characterized by a TCR beta motif of under ten highly homologous variants. Several of the motif variants were reported before in synovial fluid and blood from reactive arthritis.

The chain has TRBV7-9 and TRBJ2-1, with 11 bases lining up with TRBD1. This receptor was identified in a male donor with ankylosing spondylitis. Input material: blood, either unsorted or a sorted T cell fraction (not recorded which). The CDR3 coding sequence is TGTGCCAGCAGCAAAAGGACAGGGGGCGCCTACAATGAGCAGTTCTTC. Amino acid sequence: CASSKRTGGAYNEQFF.